The 28 T cell receptor beta chains below come from one sample, sequenced in a study of blood T cell repertoires in COVID-19. The method was immunoSEQ multiplex PCR; TCRdb's version includes in-frame clones alone and lacks a portion of them. The sample lists approximately 97,000 clones; about nine tenths were seen once. The sequenced sample was peripheral blood. Every receptor here comes from a man aged 60 to 75 with acute or convalescent COVID-19.

This chain connects TRBV15 to TRBJ1-4; maybe TRBD1 (5 bases). The CDR3 is 17 amino acids. The V gene's germline CDR1 is LNHNV and CDR2 YYDKDF (reference sequence). The V and J ends lost 3 bases and 2 bases respectively, with 16 bases between them. The CDR3, as DNA: TGTGCCACCAGCAGGGGTGCAGGGTACGCGACTAATGAAAAACTGTTTTTT. Its translation: CATSRGAGYATNEKLFF. The full variable domain, its missing parts supplied by reference TRBV15 and TRBJ1-4, is DAMVIQNPRYQVTQFGKPVTLSCSQTLNHNVMYWYQQKSSQAPKLLFHYYDKDFNNEADTPDNFQSRRPNTSFCFLDIRSPGLGDTAMYLCATSRGAGYATNEKLFFGSGTQLSVL.

The chain recombines TRBV12-3 or TRBV12-4 with TRBJ2-7; the D gene is possibly TRBD2 (6 bases). V lost 3 bases and J lost 3, with 6 bases in between. The CDR3 is 12 residues long. CDR3 residues: CASSFGSYEQYV. CDR3 bases: TGTGCCAGCAGTTTCGGGAGCTACGAGCAGTACGTC.

J is TRBJ1-2 and V is TRBV5-6, with 12 bases aligning to TRBD1. CDR1 is SGHDT, CDR2 YYEEEE, per germline. The length of the CDR3 is 14 residues. With V trimmed by 3 bases and J by 7 bases, 4 bases remained unmatched. The chain's CDR3 is CASSSPGQGAGYTF. CDR3 nucleotides: TGTGCCAGCAGCTCTCCGGGACAGGGGGCTGGCTACACCTTC.

J is TRBJ2-2 and V is TRBV10-3, with 7 nucleotides matching TRBD1. Germline V gives CDR1 ENHRY, CDR2 SYGVKD. The CDR3 has 14 residues. The ends lost 5 bases at V and 8 bases at J; junction bases unmatched: 8. The CDR3: CAISSTGLTGELFF. As DNA, the CDR3 is TGTGCCATCAGTTCGACAGGGCTGACAGGGGAGCTGTTTTTT.

The CDR3 sequence: CASSQEWGDYGYTF. The CDR3 DNA follows: TGTGCCAGCAGCCAAGAGTGGGGGGACTATGGCTACACCTTC. The chain joins TRBV3-1 (or the pseudogene TRBV3-2) to TRBJ1-2; tentatively, D is TRBD1 (5 bases). The CDR3 spans 14 residues. V was shortened by 0 bases and J by 3 bases, with 8 bases between the two germline ends. Germline CDR1 is LGHDT and CDR2 is YNNKEL (reference sequence).

This clone turned up a few times. The rearrangement links TRBV19 to TRBJ2-2, with D hard to call. Germline V CDR1 and CDR2: LNHDA, SQIVND (reference sequence). The V and J ends lost 5 bases and 4 bases respectively, with 5 bases between them. The CDR3 has 12 residues. As DNA, the CDR3 is TGTGCCAGTAGTTCATTCACCGGGGAGCTGTTTTTT. Translation: CASSSFTGELFF.

This chain connects TRBV5-4 to TRBJ1-2; 7 bases agree with TRBD1. Germline V CDR1 and CDR2: SGHNT, YYREEE (reference sequence). This CDR3 is built from 15 residues. After removal of 4 bases from V and 5 bases from J, the junction contained 11 bases not matched to a gene. The CDR3: CASSQQGLHAYGYTF. CDR3 DNA sequence: TGTGCCAGCAGCCAACAGGGGTTACATGCGTATGGCTACACCTTC.

The chain recombines TRBV19 with TRBJ1-1; D unresolved. The CDR3 extends over 14 amino acids. Between the trimmed V and J ends, which lost 6 bases and 0 bases, there was a span of 11 bases. From germline, CDR1 is LNHDA and CDR2 SQIVND (reference sequence). The CDR3 loop reads CASRSSGLNTEAFF. CDR3 DNA sequence: TGTGCCAGTAGATCCTCGGGGTTGAACACTGAAGCTTTCTTT.

This chain joins TRBV5-1 and TRBJ2-1, with TRBD2 matching over 12 bases. In germline, CDR1 is SGHRS, CDR2 YFSETQ. The V and J ends lost 5 bases and 0 bases, in that order; junction bases with no gene match: 3. This CDR3 contains 16 residues. The CDR3 DNA follows: TGCGCCAGCAGGACTAGCGGGGGCCCCTCCTACAATGAGCAGTTCTTC. As protein: CASRTSGGPSYNEQFF.

This clone was detected a few times. The chain employs TRBV5-4 and TRBJ1-2; TRBD1 might be the D (6 bases). The CDR3 covers 14 residues. Germline V gene data show CDR1 as SGHNT and CDR2 as YYREEE (reference sequence). The V and J ends lost 1 base and 4 bases respectively, with 11 bases between them. The CDR3 loop is CASSLKGVSYGYTF. The CDR3 coding sequence is TGTGCCAGCAGCTTGAAGGGGGTGTCCTATGGCTACACCTTC.

This clone came up once. This chain joins TRBV5-6 and TRBJ1-5, with 7 bases that match TRBD1. Unmatched junction bases numbered 3, after V lost 3 bases and J lost 0 bases. The CDR3 covers 15 residues. The germline gives CDR1 SGHDT, CDR2 YYEEEE. CDR3 DNA: TGTGCCAGCAGCTCCAGGGGGTATAGCAATCAGCCCCAGCATTTT. Its translation is CASSSRGYSNQPQHF.

The chain combines TRBV4-1 with TRBJ2-3; possibly TRBD1 for D (5 bases). Trimming took 4 bases from V and 2 from J, leaving 13 bases between them. Germline CDR1 is MGHRA and CDR2 is YSYEKL. This CDR3 contains 15 residues. CDR3: CASSLQGKNTDTQYF. The DNA of the CDR3 is TGCGCCAGCAGCCTGCAGGGTAAAAACACAGATACGCAGTATTTT.

This chain links TRBV7-9 with TRBJ1-4, with 8 bases that match TRBD1. The J segment lost 5 bases and the V segment lost 5 bases, leaving 10 bases of the junction unmatched. The CDR3 runs 16 residues. Germline loops: CDR1 SEHNR, CDR2 FQNEAQ (reference sequence). This CDR3 reads CASSPRDRGGNEKLFF. Here the CDR3 DNA reads TGTGCCAGCAGCCCCCGAGACAGGGGCGGGAATGAAAAACTGTTTTTT.

This rearrangement joins TRBV19 to TRBJ1-1; the D is unclear. Germline V gene data show CDR1 as LNHDA and CDR2 as SQIVND (reference sequence). There are 13 residues in the CDR3. V was cut by 0 bases and J by 7 bases, with 9 bases left in between. DNA of the CDR3: TGTGCCAGTAGTATAGATCGCGAGCTTGAAGCTTTCTTT. Its protein is CASSIDRELEAFF.

The J gene is TRBJ1-4, the V gene TRBV18, with TRBD1 matching 7 bases. From germline, CDR1 is KGHSH and CDR2 LQKENI. The CDR3 extends over 15 amino acids. The J segment lost 4 bases and the V segment lost 10 bases, leaving 12 bases of the junction unmatched. The CDR3 nucleotides are TGTGCCACCATCGATGCTACAGGGGTTAATGAAAAACTGTTTTTT. It specifies CATIDATGVNEKLFF.

The chain joins TRBV20-1 to TRBJ2-6; 8 bases map to TRBD1. CDR1 and CDR2 from the germline V gene are DFQATT and SNEGSKA (reference sequence). This CDR3 is built from 16 residues. The trim removed 3 bases at V and 2 bases at J, leaving 6 bases unmatched. The CDR3 DNA sequence: TGCAGTGCTAGTGGGGCAGGGGGCACTGGGGCCAACGTCCTGACTTTC. Amino acid sequence: CSASGAGGTGANVLTF.

The rearrangement uses TRBV7-9 and TRBJ1-2, with TRBD1 identical over 9 bases. Germline V lookup: CDR1 SEHNR, CDR2 FQNEAQ (reference sequence). The CDR3 spans 17 residues. The trim removed 5 bases at V and 6 bases at J, leaving 16 bases unmatched. The CDR3 protein is CASSPPRRTGDGDGYTF. The CDR3 DNA reads TGTGCCAGCAGCCCCCCGAGGAGGACAGGGGATGGCGATGGCTACACCTTC.

The chain combines TRBV18 with TRBJ2-1, with D possibly matching TRBD1 (5 bases). Germline V gene sequence: CDR1 KGHSH, CDR2 LQKENI. The CDR3 has 13 residues. The germline V and J ends were trimmed by 10 bases and 6 bases, with 16 bases remaining between them. The CDR3 region has the DNA TGTGCCACTTTACAGGACGTCGGCAATGAGCAGTTCTTC. Residues: CATLQDVGNEQFF.

The chain recombines TRBV11-3 with TRBJ2-2; D is unresolved. Trimming shortened V by 2 bases and J by 1 base, and 11 bases separated the two germline ends. There are 16 residues in the CDR3. Germline CDR1 SGHNT, CDR2 YENEEA. The CDR3 here is CASSLTPLRNTGELFF. CDR3 DNA: TGTGCCAGCAGCTTAACCCCTCTCAGGAACACCGGGGAGCTGTTTTTT.

The chain uses TRBV19 and TRBJ1-3; D perhaps matches TRBD1 (5 bases). CDR1 and CDR2 from the germline V gene are LNHDA and SQIVND (reference sequence). The CDR3 runs 16 residues. V lost 1 base to trimming and J lost 0 bases, with 10 bases between them. The CDR3 here is CASSIVLDISGNTIYF. The CDR3 coding sequence is TGTGCCAGTAGTATAGTTTTGGACATCTCTGGAAACACCATATATTTT.

CDR3 DNA sequence: TGTGCCAGCAGAACCGACAGCATGAACACTGAAGCTTTCTTT. Protein product: CASRTDSMNTEAFF. The chain is built from TRBV6-5 and TRBJ1-1, with a possible D match to TRBD1 (5 bases). Germline V gene lookup returns CDR1 MNHEY and CDR2 SVGAGI. Trimming pared 6 bases from V and 0 bases from J, leaving 11 bases between. The CDR3 spans 14 residues.

This chain uses TRBV2 with TRBJ2-1, with 7 bases aligning to TRBD1. J lost 1 base, V lost 6 bases, and 9 bases had no gene match. This CDR3 is built from 16 residues. From germline, CDR1 is SNHLY and CDR2 FYNNEI. The CDR3 bases are TGTGCCAGCAGCCTGCGGCGGACAGGTTCCTACAATGAGCAGTTCTTC. It encodes CASSLRRTGSYNEQFF.

This sequence joins TRBV27 and TRBJ2-1; D may be TRBD2 (5 bases). The V end was cut by 0 bases, the J end by 7 bases, with 10 bases between. In germline, CDR1 is MNHEY, CDR2 SMNVEV (reference sequence). The CDR3 has 14 residues. CDR3 in amino acids: CASSLSGGWNEQFF. The CDR3 coding sequence is TGTGCCAGCAGTTTATCGGGCGGGTGGAATGAGCAGTTCTTC.

The genes are TRBV4-2 and TRBJ2-2; the match to TRBD2 covers 7 bases. J gave up 7 bases and V 0 bases, and 11 bases lay outside the gene matches. The CDR3 contains 17 residues. CDR1 and CDR2 from the germline V gene are LGHNA and YNFKEQ. This chain's CDR3 is CASSQEEGGNDVGELFF. In DNA form, the CDR3 reads TGTGCCAGCAGCCAAGAAGAGGGAGGGAACGACGTCGGGGAGCTGTTTTTT.

This chain links TRBV21-1 with TRBJ2-7; the table's D call of TRBD1 was not tested on the DNA. TRBV21-1 is tagged as a pseudogene. The CDR3 extends over 17 amino acids. DNA for the CDR3: TGTGCCAGCAGCAAAACAAACAGGGGCTGTACGAATTACGAGCAGTACGTC. It translates to CASSKTNRGCTNYEQYV.

V and J are TRBV7-9 and TRBJ1-1, with TRBD1 matching 7 bases. After removal of 2 bases from V and 5 bases from J, the junction contained 8 bases not matched to a gene. The germline V gene encodes CDR1 SEHNR and CDR2 FQNEAQ (reference sequence). CDR3 length: 15 residues. CDR3: CASSLRGGGFTEAFF. CDR3 sequence (DNA): TGTGCCAGCAGCTTAAGAGGGGGCGGGTTTACTGAAGCTTTCTTT.

This clone appeared a few times. The chain couples TRBV5-1 to TRBJ1-4; the D is unclear. V lost 5 bases, J lost 8 bases, and 16 bases lay in between. Germline V gene data show CDR1 as SGHRS and CDR2 as YFSETQ. The CDR3 spans 14 residues. The CDR3 DNA reads TGCGCCAGCAGGACGGGGTCCGGACTCGAAAAACTGTTTTTT. Translated, it gives CASRTGSGLEKLFF. Full variable domain (missing parts from reference TRBV5-1 and TRBJ1-4): KAGVTQTPRYLIKTRGQQVTLSCSPISGHRSVSWYQQTPGQGLQFLFEYFSETQRNKGNFPGRFSGRQFSNSRSEMNVSTLELGDSALYLCASRTGSGLEKLFFGSGTQLSVL.

The V gene is TRBV6-4, the J gene TRBJ1-6; D is undetermined. Germline CDR1 MRHNA, CDR2 SNTAGT. The V gene lost 2 bases and the J gene lost 1 base, with 15 bases spanning the gap. The CDR3 runs 18 residues. For the CDR3, the DNA is TGTGCCAGCAGTGACGTCGGGAAGGGTAGTTCCTATAATTCACCCCTCCACTTT. Translated, it gives CASSDVGKGSSYNSPLHF.